This TCR beta chain was obtained from a study of technical replicates of blood from four donors. Clones were sequenced by immunoSEQ multiplex PCR, and TCRdb holds only the in-frame ones, with some missing. The table records 12,000 or so clones, roughly three quarters of them present only once. This CDR3 is built from 13 residues. V was shortened by 8 bases and J by 7 bases, with 14 bases between the two germline ends. The V call is TRBV23-1, the J call TRBJ1-4; D possibly corresponds to TRBD1 (6 bases). TRBV23-1 is treated as an ORF (open reading frame) with a function not yet certain. Sequenced input: PBMCs. The TCR originated in a human donor in good health. CDR3 amino acids: CASFRVRGEKLFF. For the CDR3, the DNA is TGCGCCAGCTTCAGGGTCAGGGGTGAAAAACTGTTTTTT.